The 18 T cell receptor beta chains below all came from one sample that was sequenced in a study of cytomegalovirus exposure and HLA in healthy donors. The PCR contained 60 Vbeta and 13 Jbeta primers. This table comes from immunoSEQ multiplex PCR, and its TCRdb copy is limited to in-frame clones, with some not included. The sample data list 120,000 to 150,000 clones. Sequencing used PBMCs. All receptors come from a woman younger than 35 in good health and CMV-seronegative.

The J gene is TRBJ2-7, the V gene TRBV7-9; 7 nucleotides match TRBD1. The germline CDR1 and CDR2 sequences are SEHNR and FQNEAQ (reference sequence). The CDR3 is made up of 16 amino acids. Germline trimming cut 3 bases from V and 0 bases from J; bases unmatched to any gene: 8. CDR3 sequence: CASSLEGGRNSYEQYF. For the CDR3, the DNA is TGTGCCAGCAGCTTGGAAGGGGGCAGGAACTCCTACGAGCAGTACTTC.

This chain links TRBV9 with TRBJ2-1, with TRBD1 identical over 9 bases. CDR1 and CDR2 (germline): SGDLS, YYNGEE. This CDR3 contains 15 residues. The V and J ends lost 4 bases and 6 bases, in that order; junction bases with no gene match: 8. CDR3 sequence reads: CASSPGTGRGNEQFF. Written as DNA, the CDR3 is TGTGCCAGCAGCCCCGGGACAGGGAGGGGCAATGAGCAGTTCTTC.

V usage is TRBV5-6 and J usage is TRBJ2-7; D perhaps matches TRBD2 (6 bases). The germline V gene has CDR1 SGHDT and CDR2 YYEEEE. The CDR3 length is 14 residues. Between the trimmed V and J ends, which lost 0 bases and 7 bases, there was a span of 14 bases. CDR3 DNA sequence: TGTGCCAGCAGCTTGGCCGGTCGGGGGAGGGAGCAGTACTTC. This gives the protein CASSLAGRGREQYF.

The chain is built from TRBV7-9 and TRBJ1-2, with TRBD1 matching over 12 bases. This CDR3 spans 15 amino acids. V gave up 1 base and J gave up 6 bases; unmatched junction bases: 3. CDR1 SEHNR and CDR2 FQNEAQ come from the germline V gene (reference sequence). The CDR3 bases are TGTGCCAGCAGCTTAGGGGGACAGGGGGCTCATGGCTACACCTTC. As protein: CASSLGGQGAHGYTF.

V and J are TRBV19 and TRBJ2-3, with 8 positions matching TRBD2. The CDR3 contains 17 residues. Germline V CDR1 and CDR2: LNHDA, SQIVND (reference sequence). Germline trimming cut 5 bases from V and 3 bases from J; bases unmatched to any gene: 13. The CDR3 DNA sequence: TGTGCCAGTAGTGGGGCCCGAGCGGGGGTGTTAACAGATACGCAGTATTTT. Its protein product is CASSGARAGVLTDTQYF.

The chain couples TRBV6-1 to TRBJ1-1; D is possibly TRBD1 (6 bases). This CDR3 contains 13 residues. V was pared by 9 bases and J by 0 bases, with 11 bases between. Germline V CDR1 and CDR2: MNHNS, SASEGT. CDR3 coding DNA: TGTGCCAGTCGGCAGGGGTTGAACACTGAAGCTTTCTTT. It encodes CASRQGLNTEAFF.

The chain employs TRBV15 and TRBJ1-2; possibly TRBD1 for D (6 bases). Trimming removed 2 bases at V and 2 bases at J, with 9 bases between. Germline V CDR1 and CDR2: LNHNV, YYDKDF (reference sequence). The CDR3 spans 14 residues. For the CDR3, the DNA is TGTGCCACCAGCAGACGGACAGCCAACTATGGCTACACCTTC. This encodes CATSRRTANYGYTF.

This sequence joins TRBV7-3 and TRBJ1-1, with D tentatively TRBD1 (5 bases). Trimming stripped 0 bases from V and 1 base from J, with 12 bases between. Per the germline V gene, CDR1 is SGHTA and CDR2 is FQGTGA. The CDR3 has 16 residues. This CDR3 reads CASSLTSDQGNTEAFF. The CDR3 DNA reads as TGTGCCAGCAGCTTAACATCGGACCAGGGGAACACTGAAGCTTTCTTT.

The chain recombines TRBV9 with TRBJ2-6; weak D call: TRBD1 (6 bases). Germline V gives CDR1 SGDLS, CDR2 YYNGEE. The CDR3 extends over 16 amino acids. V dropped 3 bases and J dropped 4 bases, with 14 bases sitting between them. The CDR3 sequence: CASSGGQFSGANVLTF. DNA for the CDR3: TGTGCCAGCAGCGGAGGACAGTTTTCCGGGGCCAACGTCCTGACTTTC.

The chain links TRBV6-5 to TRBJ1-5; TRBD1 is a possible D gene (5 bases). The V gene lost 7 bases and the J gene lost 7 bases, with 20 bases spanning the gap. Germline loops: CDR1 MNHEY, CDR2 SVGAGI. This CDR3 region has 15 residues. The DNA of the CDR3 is TGTGCCAGCACCGAGGGTTTGGGGGGATGGCAGCCCCAGCATTTT. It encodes CASTEGLGGWQPQHF.

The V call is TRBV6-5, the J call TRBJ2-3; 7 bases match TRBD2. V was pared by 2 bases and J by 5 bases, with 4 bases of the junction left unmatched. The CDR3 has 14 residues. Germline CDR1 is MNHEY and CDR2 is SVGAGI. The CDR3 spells CASSYLSGGDTQYF. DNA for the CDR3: TGTGCCAGCAGTTACCTCTCGGGAGGAGATACGCAGTATTTT.

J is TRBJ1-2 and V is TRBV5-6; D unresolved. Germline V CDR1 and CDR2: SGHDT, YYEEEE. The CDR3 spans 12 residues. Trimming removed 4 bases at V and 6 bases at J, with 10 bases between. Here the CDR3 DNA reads TGTGCCAGCAGCGGAGATTTGGATGGCTACACCTTC. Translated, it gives CASSGDLDGYTF.

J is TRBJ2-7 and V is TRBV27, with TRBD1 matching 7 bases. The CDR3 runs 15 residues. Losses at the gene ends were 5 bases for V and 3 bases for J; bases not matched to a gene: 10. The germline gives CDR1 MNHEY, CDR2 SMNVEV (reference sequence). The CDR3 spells CASSVTGARHYEQYV. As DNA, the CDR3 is TGTGCCAGCAGTGTTACAGGGGCGAGGCACTACGAGCAGTACGTC.

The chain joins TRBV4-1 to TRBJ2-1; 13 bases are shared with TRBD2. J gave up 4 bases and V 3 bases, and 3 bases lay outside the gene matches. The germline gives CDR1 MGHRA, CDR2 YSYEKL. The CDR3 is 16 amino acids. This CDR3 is CASSQGTSGTYNEQFF. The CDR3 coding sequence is TGCGCCAGCAGCCAGGGGACTAGCGGGACTTACAATGAGCAGTTCTTC.

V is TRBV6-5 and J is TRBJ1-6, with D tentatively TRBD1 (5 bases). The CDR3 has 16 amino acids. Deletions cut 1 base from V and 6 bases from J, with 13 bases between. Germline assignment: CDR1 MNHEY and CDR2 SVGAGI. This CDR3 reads CASSYYPTGANSPLHF. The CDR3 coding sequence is TGTGCCAGCAGTTACTACCCCACAGGCGCTAATTCACCCCTCCACTTT.

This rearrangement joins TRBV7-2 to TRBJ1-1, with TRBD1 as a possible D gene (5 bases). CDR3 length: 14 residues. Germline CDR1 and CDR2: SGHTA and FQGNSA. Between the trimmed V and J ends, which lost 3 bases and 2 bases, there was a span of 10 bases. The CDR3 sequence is CASSFLTDNTEAFF. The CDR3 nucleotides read TGTGCCAGCAGCTTCCTGACAGACAACACTGAAGCTTTCTTT.

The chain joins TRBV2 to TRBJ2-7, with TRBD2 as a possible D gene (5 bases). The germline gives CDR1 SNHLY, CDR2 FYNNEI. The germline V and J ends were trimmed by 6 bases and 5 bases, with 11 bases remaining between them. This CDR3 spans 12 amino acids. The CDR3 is CASSAERDEQYF. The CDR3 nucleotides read TGTGCCAGCAGCGCCGAGAGGGACGAGCAGTACTTC.

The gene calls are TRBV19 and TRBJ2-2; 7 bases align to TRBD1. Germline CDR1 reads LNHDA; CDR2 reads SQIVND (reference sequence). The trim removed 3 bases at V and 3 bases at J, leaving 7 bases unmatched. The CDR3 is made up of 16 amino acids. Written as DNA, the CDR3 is TGTGCCAGTAGTATTTCCCCGGGACAGCACACCGGGGAGCTGTTTTTT. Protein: CASSISPGQHTGELFF. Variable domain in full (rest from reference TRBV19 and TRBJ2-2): DGGITQSPKYLFRKEGQNVTLSCEQNLNHDAMYWYRQDPGQGLRLIYYSQIVNDFQKGDIAEGYSVSREKKESFPLTVTSAQKNPTAFYLCASSISPGQHTGELFFGEGSRLTVL.